These 28 T cell receptor beta chains were sequenced from one sample in a study of T cell responses to AZD1222 COVID-19 vaccine. Only in-frame clones appear in the TCRdb table, and some are missing; sequencing was by immunoSEQ multiplex PCR. The sample yields 110,000 to 150,000 clones, over 90% seen once. The sample was peripheral blood, taken on day 0 of AZD1222 vaccination. The receptors come from an adult in good health.

The rearrangement joins TRBV18 to TRBJ1-1; D gene unclear. V shed 8 bases and J shed 1 base, with 11 bases lying between them. Germline V gene lookup returns CDR1 KGHSH and CDR2 LQKENI. The CDR3 consists of 13 residues. This CDR3 is CASAIAGNTEAFF. The CDR3 DNA sequence: TGTGCCAGCGCAATAGCGGGGAACACTGAAGCTTTCTTT.

The V call is TRBV9, the J call TRBJ2-2; TRBD2 agrees at 12 bases. Germline V gene lookup returns CDR1 SGDLS and CDR2 YYNGEE. J was trimmed by 5 bases and V by 4 bases; bases with no gene match: 9. This CDR3 has 17 residues. CDR3 amino acids: CASSLHPSGRVTGELFF. In DNA form, the CDR3 reads TGTGCCAGCAGCCTCCACCCTAGCGGGAGGGTAACCGGGGAGCTGTTTTTT.

The V call is TRBV2, the J call TRBJ1-1; perhaps TRBD1 as D (5 bases). CDR3 length: 13 residues. The V gene's germline CDR1 is SNHLY and CDR2 FYNNEI. Trimming removed 6 bases at V and 2 bases at J, with 10 bases between. The CDR3 here is CASSLGGNTEAFF. CDR3 coding DNA: TGTGCCAGCAGCCTGGGGGGTAACACTGAAGCTTTCTTT.

The V gene is TRBV30, the J gene TRBJ2-7; 12 bases map to TRBD2. V lost 1 base, J lost 5 bases, and 6 bases stayed unmatched. Germline CDR1 is GTSNPN and CDR2 is SVGIG (reference sequence). The CDR3 has 15 residues. The CDR3 DNA sequence: TGTGCCTGGAGTGAACCGGGACTAGCGGGCAACGAGCAGTACTTC. It translates to CAWSEPGLAGNEQYF.

The V and J genes are TRBV24-1 and TRBJ1-1; possibly TRBD1 for D (5 bases). There are 15 residues in the CDR3. Per the germline V gene, CDR1 is KGHDR and CDR2 is SFDVKD. V dropped 3 bases and J dropped 0 bases, with 10 bases sitting between them. The DNA of the CDR3 is TGTGCCACCAGTGATAGAGGCAGGGTGAACACTGAAGCTTTCTTT. Protein: CATSDRGRVNTEAFF.

The sample holds one count of this clone. This chain uses TRBV7-9 with TRBJ2-3; the match to TRBD2 covers 10 bases. Germline V lookup: CDR1 SEHNR, CDR2 FQNEAQ (reference sequence). V dropped 2 bases and J dropped 8; count of bases not matched to a gene: 13. This CDR3 has 17 residues. CDR3 sequence (DNA): TGTGCCAGCAGCTTAAGGGCTAGCGGGAGAAGAACCGGTACGCAGTATTTT. This sequence encodes CASSLRASGRRTGTQYF.

About this clone: Other DNA sequences in this sample translate to the same CDR3. The chain's CDR3 is CASSEWGGDTEAFF. The CDR3 DNA sequence: TGTGCCAGCAGTGAATGGGGTGGCGACACTGAAGCTTTCTTT. This chain connects TRBV6-1 to TRBJ1-1; unclear D gene. Trimming left V 2 bases short and J 3 bases short, with 10 bases between. Germline-derived CDR1 and CDR2 are MNHNS and SASEGT. The CDR3 extends over 14 amino acids.

The V and J genes are TRBV14 and TRBJ2-7, with 7 bases fitting TRBD2. Per the germline V gene, CDR1 is SGHDN and CDR2 is FVKESK. CDR3 length: 18 residues. V lost 2 bases, J lost 3 bases, and 16 bases stayed unmatched. As DNA, the CDR3 is TGTGCCAGCAGCCAACGGCTAGCGGACCGATTTTCTTACTACGAGCAGTACTTC. Amino acids: CASSQRLADRFSYYEQYF.

The chain joins TRBV5-4 to TRBJ2-1; D is unclear. Germline V gives CDR1 SGHNT, CDR2 YYREEE (reference sequence). This CDR3 is built from 18 residues. Trimming shortened V by 4 bases and J by 1 base, and 21 bases separated the two germline ends. The CDR3: CASSIVGRPSFSYNEQFF. For the CDR3, the DNA is TGTGCCAGCAGCATAGTCGGTAGGCCTTCTTTTTCCTACAATGAGCAGTTCTTC.

The chain joins TRBV6-5 to TRBJ1-2, with TRBD1 matching 7 bases. Germline CDR1 MNHEY, CDR2 SVGAGI. With 5 bases clipped from V and 4 bases from J, the junction kept 4 bases outside the gene matches. CDR3 length equals 13 residues. DNA for the CDR3: TGTGCCAGCAGTCAACGGGACAGCTATGGCTACACCTTC. This encodes CASSQRDSYGYTF.

V is TRBV15 and J is TRBJ2-1; TRBD2 matches 7 bases. Trimming at V came to 5 bases and at J to 8 bases, leaving 12 bases not matched to a gene. CDR1 LNHNV and CDR2 YYDKDF come from the germline V gene (reference sequence). The CDR3 spans 15 residues. The CDR3 coding sequence is TGTGCCACCAGCCTCCGGACTAGTGTCCGGGATGAGCAGTTCTTC. This sequence encodes CATSLRTSVRDEQFF. The variable domain in full, completed from reference TRBV15 and TRBJ2-1, reads DAMVIQNPRYQVTQFGKPVTLSCSQTLNHNVMYWYQQKSSQAPKLLFHYYDKDFNNEADTPDNFQSRRPNTSFCFLDIRSPGLGDTAMYLCATSLRTSVRDEQFFGPGTRLTVL.

Only a few counts were recorded for this clone. The chain has TRBV5-1 and TRBJ2-2; 7 bases are a match to TRBD2. CDR1 and CDR2 from the germline V gene are SGHRS and YFSETQ. The CDR3 loop spans 15 amino acids. V dropped 0 bases and J dropped 7; count of bases not matched to a gene: 6. CDR3 nucleotides: TGCGCCAGCAGCTTGGCCAATGGCGGGGGCGGGGAGCTGTTTTTT. It is translated as CASSLANGGGGELFF.

The J gene is TRBJ2-7, the V gene TRBV4-1; the match to TRBD1 covers 7 bases. Losses at the gene ends were 4 bases for V and 0 bases for J; bases not matched to a gene: 3. The germline V gene encodes CDR1 MGHRA and CDR2 YSYEKL. CDR3 length: 14 amino acids. The CDR3 is CASSPWDSSYEQYF. The CDR3 coding sequence is TGCGCCAGCAGCCCCTGGGACAGCTCCTACGAGCAGTACTTC.

The V call is TRBV30, the J call TRBJ1-4; a weak D match, TRBD1 (6 bases). CDR1 is GTSNPN and CDR2 is SVGIG in the germline V gene (reference sequence). This CDR3 has 16 amino acids. Trimming took 0 bases from V and 8 from J, leaving 19 bases between them. The CDR3 region has the DNA TGTGCCTGGAGTGTCCGGTGGCCGGGGGCAGGGGAAAAACTGTTTTTT. Translation gives CAWSVRWPGAGEKLFF.

The chain links TRBV3-1 (or the pseudogene TRBV3-2) to TRBJ2-3; 12 bases line up with TRBD2. The CDR3 loop spans 17 amino acids. Germline assignment: CDR1 LGHDT and CDR2 YNNKEL (reference sequence). Germline trimming cut 1 base from V and 6 bases from J; bases unmatched to any gene: 8. CDR3 bases: TGTGCCAGCAGCCAAGGGGCTAGCGGGAGGGCTTCGGATACGCAGTATTTT. Its protein product is CASSQGASGRASDTQYF.

This chain links TRBV5-1 with TRBJ2-5, with D perhaps assigned TRBD1 or TRBD2 (5 bases each). Between the trimmed V and J ends, which lost 4 bases and 3 bases, there was a span of 13 bases. This CDR3 has 14 residues. The germline V gene has CDR1 SGHRS and CDR2 YFSETQ. The CDR3 here is CASSGTGTEETQYF. CDR3 nucleotides: TGCGCCAGCAGCGGAACCGGGACGGAAGAGACCCAGTACTTC. Using reference TRBV5-1 and TRBJ2-5 for the parts outside the CDR3, the full variable domain is KAGVTQTPRYLIKTRGQQVTLSCSPISGHRSVSWYQQTPGQGLQFLFEYFSETQRNKGNFPGRFSGRQFSNSRSEMNVSTLELGDSALYLCASSGTGTEETQYFGPGTRLLVL.

V and J are TRBV7-8 and TRBJ2-5; D possibly corresponds to TRBD1 (5 bases). V gave up 3 bases and J gave up 4 bases, with 18 bases separating them. CDR1 is SGHVS, CDR2 FQNEAQ, per germline. The CDR3 is 16 amino acids. The CDR3 spells CASSFKSVQGGETQYF. CDR3 coding DNA: TGTGCCAGCAGCTTCAAGTCGGTCCAGGGCGGAGAGACCCAGTACTTC.

The chain links TRBV7-2 to TRBJ1-3; D is perhaps TRBD1 (5 bases). V was trimmed by 5 bases and J by 0 bases, leaving 14 bases between them. This CDR3 comprises 16 residues. CDR1 SGHTA and CDR2 FQGNSA come from the germline V gene. The CDR3 DNA is TGTGCCAGCAGCCTTGGACACCCGAGCTCTGGAAACACCATATATTTT. It yields the protein CASSLGHPSSGNTIYF.

The chain is built from TRBV13 and TRBJ2-1; 7 positions match TRBD2. Germline-derived CDR1 and CDR2 are PRHDT and FYEKMQ (reference sequence). Trimming removed 4 bases from V and 8 bases from J; junction bases left unmatched: 17. CDR3 length: 17 amino acids. CDR3 sequence (DNA): TGTGCCAGCAGCTCCCTTCGCGGGGAGGGAGGTTTGGATGAGCAGTTCTTC. Protein sequence: CASSSLRGEGGLDEQFF.

The rearrangement joins TRBV27 to TRBJ2-1; D is unresolved. Between the trimmed V and J ends, which lost 11 bases and 6 bases, there was a span of 14 bases. The CDR3 runs 12 residues. Germline CDR1 MNHEY, CDR2 SMNVEV (reference sequence). CDR3 residues: CASWGLPNEQFF. In nucleotides, the CDR3 is TGTGCCTCCTGGGGATTACCCAATGAGCAGTTCTTC.

This clone was seen only once. The J gene is TRBJ2-3, the V gene TRBV5-5; D is unclear. The CDR3 extends over 15 amino acids. Germline assignment: CDR1 SGHKS and CDR2 YYEKEE (reference sequence). The ends were cut back, 0 bases at V and 3 bases at J, with 11 bases in the middle. CDR3 sequence (DNA): TGTGCCAGCAGCTTGGCCGTGGGTATGACAGATACGCAGTATTTT. The encoded protein is CASSLAVGMTDTQYF.

The V call is TRBV7-9, the J call TRBJ1-3; D is unclear. The CDR3 extends over 14 amino acids. The ends were cut back, 6 bases at V and 0 bases at J, with 9 bases in the middle. Per the germline V gene, CDR1 is SEHNR and CDR2 is FQNEAQ (reference sequence). The DNA for the CDR3 is TGTGCCAGCAGGAGTGGCAGCTCTGGAAACACCATATATTTT. Protein sequence: CASRSGSSGNTIYF.

The gene calls are TRBV2 and TRBJ1-3, with 9 positions matching TRBD1. Trimming took 6 bases from V and 4 from J; bases not matched to a gene: 4. This CDR3 is built from 14 residues. Germline lookup yields CDR1 SNHLY and CDR2 FYNNEI. Here the CDR3 reads CASRDRGAGNTIYF. The DNA for the CDR3 is TGTGCCAGCAGGGACAGGGGTGCGGGAAACACCATATATTTT.

The chain has TRBV5-1 and TRBJ2-2, with D possibly TRBD2 on 5 matching bases. Trimming pared 6 bases from V and 0 bases from J, leaving 12 bases between. The CDR3 is made up of 15 amino acids. Germline V gives CDR1 SGHRS, CDR2 YFSETQ. CDR3 region: CASNWGAANTGELFF. CDR3 nucleotides: TGCGCCAGCAATTGGGGAGCTGCGAACACCGGGGAGCTGTTTTTT.

This clone occurred once. This chain joins TRBV3-1 (or the pseudogene TRBV3-2) and TRBJ1-2; D call uncertain. Germline-derived CDR1 and CDR2 are LGHDT and YNNKEL (reference sequence). The length of the CDR3 is 14 residues. The V end lost 4 bases, the J end lost 4 bases, and 13 bases lay between the germline ends. CDR3 protein: CASSPTQSGYGYTF. The CDR3 region has the DNA TGTGCCAGCAGCCCCACCCAGAGCGGCTATGGCTACACCTTC.

This clone was recorded once. The chain has TRBV7-8 and TRBJ2-1; D remains unclear. The CDR3 runs to 13 residues. V shed 1 base and J shed 8 bases, with 9 bases lying between them. The germline V gene has CDR1 SGHVS and CDR2 FQNEAQ. The CDR3 here is CASSLGYSYEQFF. CDR3 nucleotides: TGTGCCAGCAGCTTAGGATACAGTTATGAGCAGTTCTTC.

The chain combines TRBV5-1 with TRBJ2-3; D gene unclear. Germline V gene data show CDR1 as SGHRS and CDR2 as YFSETQ. The V gene lost 1 base and the J gene lost 11 bases, with 11 bases spanning the gap. The CDR3 has 12 amino acids. CDR3: CASSLFGEEQYF. CDR3 bases: TGCGCCAGCAGCTTGTTCGGAGAAGAGCAGTATTTT.

This clone showed up just once. This chain uses TRBV28 with TRBJ2-5, with 12 bases matching TRBD2. Germline assignment: CDR1 MDHEN and CDR2 SYDVKM. The V and J ends lost 5 bases and 2 bases, in that order; junction bases with no gene match: 6. The CDR3 covers 16 residues. The CDR3: CASSRLAGGHQETQYF. The CDR3 DNA is TGTGCCAGCAGTCGTCTAGCGGGAGGGCATCAAGAGACCCAGTACTTC.